These 8 T cell receptor beta chains were all obtained from the same sample, sequenced in a study of T cell responses to AZD1222 COVID-19 vaccine. Assay: immunoSEQ multiplex PCR; the TCRdb copy retains only in-frame clones and omits some. The sample holds fewer than 90,000 clones; about 88% are singletons and the top ten take roughly 11%. The sample was peripheral blood, taken on day 0 of AZD1222 vaccination. The receptor source for this set is an adult in good health.

This sequence joins TRBV2 and TRBJ2-5, with D possibly being TRBD1 (6 bases). This CDR3 has 18 amino acids. CDR1 is SNHLY, CDR2 FYNNEI, per germline. V lost 3 bases to trimming and J lost 3 bases, with 23 bases between them. The CDR3 protein is CASSEYRAGWGEEETQYF. The CDR3 DNA sequence: TGTGCCAGCAGTGAGTACAGGGCAGGCTGGGGAGAGGAAGAGACCCAGTACTTC.

In DNA form, the CDR3 reads TGTGCCAGTAGTTCCGGTTCTTCTGGGGCCAACGTCCTGACTTTC. It is translated as CASSSGSSGANVLTF. This chain uses TRBV19 with TRBJ2-6; D is undetermined. The CDR3 runs to 15 residues. The germline V and J ends were trimmed by 5 bases and 1 base, with 9 bases remaining between them. In germline, CDR1 is LNHDA, CDR2 SQIVND (reference sequence).

V and J are TRBV6-4 and TRBJ2-3, with D hard to call. V gave up 7 bases and J gave up 6 bases, with 8 bases separating them. The CDR3 is 11 residues long. Germline values: CDR1 MRHNA, CDR2 SNTAGT. The DNA of the CDR3 is TGTGCCAGCATCCACGAGGATACGCAGTATTTT. This codes for CASIHEDTQYF.

The sample holds one count of this clone. The chain has TRBV28 and TRBJ1-5, with D unclear. Trimming left V 5 bases short and J 5 bases short, with 7 bases between. Germline CDR1 and CDR2: MDHEN and SYDVKM. The CDR3 spans 12 residues. CDR3 sequence reads: CASSSLDQPQHF. DNA of the CDR3: TGTGCCAGCAGTAGTTTAGATCAGCCCCAGCATTTT.

This chain joins TRBV7-9 and TRBJ1-2; D not certain. Trimming pared 6 bases from V and 4 bases from J, leaving 15 bases between. CDR3 length equals 14 residues. Per the germline V gene, CDR1 is SEHNR and CDR2 is FQNEAQ (reference sequence). CDR3 amino acids: CASSLPLRSYGYTF. For the CDR3, the DNA is TGTGCCAGCAGTCTACCACTGAGATCCTATGGCTACACCTTC.

This clone was recorded only once. The chain combines TRBV7-2 with TRBJ1-1, with D unresolved. Germline V gene sequence: CDR1 SGHTA, CDR2 FQGNSA. This CDR3 spans 12 amino acids. V was shortened by 2 bases and J by 11 bases, with 12 bases between the two germline ends. The CDR3 DNA reads as TGTGCCAGCAGCTTACTCCCTCTGCAGGCTTTCTTT. Translation: CASSLLPLQAFF.

DNA of the CDR3: TGTGCCAGCAGTTACAATAGCAATCAGCCCCAGCATTTT. Its translation: CASSYNSNQPQHF. The J gene is TRBJ1-5, the V gene TRBV6-5; D gene ambiguous. Trimming shortened V by 2 bases and J by 0 bases, and 2 bases separated the two germline ends. This CDR3 region has 13 residues. The V gene's germline CDR1 is MNHEY and CDR2 SVGAGI.

The chain uses TRBV19 and TRBJ2-6; the D is unclear. The CDR3 loop spans 15 amino acids. Trimming cost V 11 bases and J 2 bases, with 16 bases left between them. The germline gives CDR1 LNHDA, CDR2 SQIVND (reference sequence). The CDR3 protein is CAASWGLAGANVLTF. DNA of the CDR3: TGTGCCGCGTCCTGGGGTCTGGCTGGGGCCAACGTCCTGACTTTC.